These 26 T cell receptor beta chains came from one sample sequenced in a study of cytomegalovirus exposure and HLA in healthy donors (dated by TCRdb to 2015 to 2018). Libraries were prepared through the immunoSEQ multiplex PCR assay. For the multiplex PCR, a mixture combining 60 forward primers for TCR Vbeta segments and 13 reverse primers for TCR Jbeta segments was used. TCRdb re-hosts the immuneACCESS table, in-frame sequences only. Its copies lack some clones; in the studies checked, an unresolved V gene accounts for under half of them, and the cause for the rest is not known. The sample data list roughly 200,000 clones, and over 60% of these were observed just once. The ten most abundant clones make up approximately 2% of the sample. What was sequenced was PBMCs. The receptors here all came from a young woman in good health and CMV-seropositive.

This clone was seen a handful of times. The genes are TRBV6-6 and TRBJ1-3; 10 nucleotides match TRBD1. The CDR3 contains 15 residues. V lost 6 bases, J lost 7 bases, and 9 bases stayed unmatched. Germline values: CDR1 MNHNY, CDR2 SVGAGI (reference sequence). CDR3 DNA sequence: TGTGCCAGCAGCGACCCCGACAGGGGGCGGAACACCATATATTTT. Translated, it gives CASSDPDRGRNTIYF.

The genes are TRBV4-1 and TRBJ2-7; TRBD2 matches 11 bases. This CDR3 is 15 amino acids long. Germline CDR1 MGHRA, CDR2 YSYEKL. The V gene end was trimmed by 6 bases and the J gene end by 0 bases; junction bases not matched to a gene: 4. CDR3 amino acids: CASRLTSGSSYEQYF. CDR3 bases: TGCGCCAGCAGGCTAACTAGCGGGAGCTCCTACGAGCAGTACTTC.

The rearrangement joins TRBV7-8 to TRBJ2-7, with D maybe TRBD2 (5 bases). V dropped 3 bases and J dropped 5 bases, with 17 bases sitting between them. CDR3 length: 15 amino acids. Germline V gene sequence: CDR1 SGHVS, CDR2 FQNEAQ. The CDR3 coding sequence is TGTGCCAGCAGCTTGGGTCTAGCAATGTCGAACGAGCAGTACTTC. Amino acids: CASSLGLAMSNEQYF. Looking up the rest from reference TRBV7-8 and TRBJ2-7 gives the full variable domain: GAGVSQSPRYKVAKRGQDVALRCDPISGHVSLFWYQQALGQGPEFLTYFQNEAQLDKSGLPSDRFFAERPEGSVSTLKIQRTQQEDSAVYLCASSLGLAMSNEQYFGPGTRLTVT.

The V call is TRBV28, the J call TRBJ2-7, with a weak D call TRBD2 (5 bases). This CDR3 spans 13 amino acids. Germline assignment: CDR1 MDHEN and CDR2 SYDVKM. Trimming removed 2 bases at V and 4 bases at J, with 9 bases between. As DNA, the CDR3 is TGTGCCAGCAGTTTAGGACTTAGATACGAGCAGTACTTC. As protein: CASSLGLRYEQYF.

The chain couples TRBV4-2 to TRBJ1-1, with TRBD1 as a possible D gene (5 bases). Germline assignment: CDR1 LGHNA and CDR2 YNFKEQ. Trimming stripped 0 bases from V and 6 bases from J, with 23 bases between. The CDR3 is 18 amino acids. CDR3 sequence reads: CASSQDRGDPRLTPEAFF. CDR3 bases: TGTGCCAGCAGCCAAGACCGGGGGGACCCGCGGTTAACCCCTGAAGCTTTCTTT.

The chain recombines TRBV5-1 with TRBJ1-1; a possible D gene is TRBD1 (5 bases). In germline, CDR1 is SGHRS, CDR2 YFSETQ. This CDR3 has 13 amino acids. The V end was cut by 4 bases, the J end by 6 bases, with 13 bases between. This CDR3 reads CASSPVREAEAFF. CDR3 DNA sequence: TGCGCCAGCAGCCCAGTCAGGGAGGCTGAAGCTTTCTTT.

This chain uses TRBV6-4 with TRBJ2-2, with D possibly matching TRBD1 (6 bases). The germline CDR1 and CDR2 sequences are MRHNA and SNTAGT. CDR3 length equals 17 residues. The V gene lost 0 bases and the J gene lost 2 bases, with 13 bases spanning the gap. CDR3 nucleotides: TGTGCCAGCAGTGACTCGGTTGGGGGCGGCAACACCGGGGAGCTGTTTTTT. This sequence encodes CASSDSVGGGNTGELFF.

This sequence joins TRBV7-2 and TRBJ1-2; 7 bases agree with TRBD1. J was trimmed by 4 bases and V by 6 bases; bases with no gene match: 8. CDR1 SGHTA and CDR2 FQGNSA come from the germline V gene. The CDR3 is 14 residues long. This chain's CDR3 is CASRSDRTLYGYTF. The DNA of the CDR3 is TGTGCCAGCAGGTCGGACAGGACACTCTATGGCTACACCTTC. The variable domain in full, completed from reference TRBV7-2 and TRBJ1-2, reads GAGVSQSPSNKVTEKGKDVELRCDPISGHTALYWYRQSLGQGLEFLIYFQGNSAPDKSGLPSDRFSAERTGGSVSTLTIQRTQQEDSAVYLCASRSDRTLYGYTFGSGTRLTVV.

This clone was found a few times. V is TRBV19 and J is TRBJ2-2; TRBD2 agrees at 8 bases. Germline V gene sequence: CDR1 LNHDA, CDR2 SQIVND (reference sequence). The CDR3 length is 17 residues. Unmatched junction bases numbered 8, after V lost 1 base and J lost 4 bases. CDR3: CASSIVYGRAFTGELFF. Written as DNA, the CDR3 is TGTGCCAGTAGTATAGTTTACGGGAGGGCCTTCACCGGGGAGCTGTTTTTT.

This chain uses TRBV9 with TRBJ1-2; D uncertain. V dropped 4 bases and J dropped 4 bases, with 14 bases sitting between them. The CDR3 is made up of 14 amino acids. The germline V gene has CDR1 SGDLS and CDR2 YYNGEE. CDR3 in amino acids: CASSPGNRSYGYTF. Here the CDR3 DNA reads TGTGCCAGCAGCCCCGGTAACAGAAGCTATGGCTACACCTTC.

V and J are TRBV7-3 and TRBJ1-1, with a weak D call TRBD1 (6 bases). This CDR3 is 14 amino acids long. Germline V CDR1 and CDR2: SGHTA, FQGTGA. The V end lost 0 bases, the J end lost 10 bases, and 15 bases lay between the germline ends. The CDR3 reads CASSLTRSVQGAFF. Here the CDR3 DNA reads TGTGCCAGCAGCTTAACCCGTTCGGTACAGGGAGCTTTCTTT.

In its sample, this clone was seen a few times. The V call is TRBV6-1, the J call TRBJ1-6; D might be TRBD1 (5 bases). The V gene lost 6 bases and the J gene lost 7 bases, with 10 bases spanning the gap. The length of the CDR3 is 13 residues. The V gene's germline CDR1 is MNHNS and CDR2 SASEGT. The CDR3 is CASREGLNSPLHF. In DNA form, the CDR3 reads TGTGCCAGCAGGGAGGGACTGAATTCACCCCTCCACTTT.

The rearrangement links TRBV4-2 to TRBJ2-7; D might be TRBD2 (5 bases). This CDR3 has 17 residues. Germline V CDR1 and CDR2: LGHNA, YNFKEQ. Trimming took 0 bases from V and 0 from J, leaving 15 bases between them. For the CDR3, the DNA is TGTGCCAGCAGCCAAGATATAGCGCAAATCCTCTCCTACGAGCAGTACTTC. It specifies CASSQDIAQILSYEQYF.

The chain carries TRBV30 and TRBJ1-1, with 7 bases matching TRBD1. Trimming removed 3 bases from V and 5 bases from J; junction bases left unmatched: 15. Germline V gene lookup returns CDR1 GTSNPN and CDR2 SVGIG (reference sequence). This CDR3 spans 16 amino acids. CDR3 residues: CAWSGFRAGGTTEAFF. The DNA of the CDR3 is TGTGCCTGGAGCGGCTTTCGGGCAGGGGGAACGACTGAAGCTTTCTTT.

The gene calls are TRBV6-6 and TRBJ1-2; the D is unclear. This CDR3 region has 11 residues. Germline V gene data show CDR1 as MNHNY and CDR2 as SVGAGI (reference sequence). Trimming cost V 2 bases and J 11 bases, with 9 bases left between them. DNA for the CDR3: TGTGCCAGCAGTTACGCAGGTTCATACACCTTC. Its translation: CASSYAGSYTF.

This chain uses TRBV5-1 with TRBJ2-7, with D possibly TRBD2 on 6 matching bases. The V end was cut by 0 bases, the J end by 5 bases, with 12 bases between. The CDR3 has 14 amino acids. Germline V gene sequence: CDR1 SGHRS, CDR2 YFSETQ. CDR3 nucleotides: TGCGCCAGCAGCTTGGGCAGGGAGGTAAACGAGCAGTACTTC. Its translation: CASSLGREVNEQYF.

The chain carries TRBV4-1 and TRBJ2-7; TRBD2 matches at 8 bases. The V segment lost 0 bases and the J segment 2 bases; nucleotides outside the gene matches: 6. This CDR3 has 16 amino acids. Germline CDR1 MGHRA, CDR2 YSYEKL. CDR3 in DNA: TGCGCCAGCAGCCAAGAAGGTGGCGGGGGGACCTACGAGCAGTACTTC. This translates into CASSQEGGGGTYEQYF.

The chain joins TRBV6-5 to TRBJ2-7, with 7 bases lining up with TRBD1. The CDR3 is made up of 15 amino acids. In germline, CDR1 is MNHEY, CDR2 SVGAGI. The V and J ends lost 0 bases and 2 bases, in that order; junction bases with no gene match: 4. This CDR3 reads CASSYSRGTTYEQYF. CDR3 nucleotides: TGTGCCAGCAGTTACTCCAGGGGGACAACCTACGAGCAGTACTTC.

The chain couples TRBV2 to TRBJ2-2, with 15 bases fitting TRBD2. The germline CDR1 and CDR2 sequences are SNHLY and FYNNEI. Germline trimming cut 8 bases from V and 7 bases from J; bases unmatched to any gene: 11. The CDR3 extends over 17 amino acids. The CDR3 DNA reads TGTGCCAGCCGTTGGACTAGCGGGGGGGCAATGATCGGGGAGCTGTTTTTT. It translates to CASRWTSGGAMIGELFF. The whole variable domain, filled in from reference TRBV2 and TRBJ2-2, reads EPEVTQTPSHQVTQMGQEVILRCVPISNHLYFYWYRQILGQKVEFLVSFYNNEISEKSEIFDDQFSVERPDGSNFTLKIRSTKLEDSAMYFCASRWTSGGAMIGELFFGEGSRLTVL.

The chain uses TRBV28 and TRBJ2-2, with 10 bases identical to TRBD1. The CDR3 covers 14 residues. The J segment lost 5 bases and the V segment lost 7 bases, leaving 4 bases of the junction unmatched. Germline CDR1 and CDR2: MDHEN and SYDVKM. The CDR3: CASNRDRGTGELFF. The CDR3 nucleotides read TGTGCCAGCAATAGGGACAGGGGTACCGGGGAGCTGTTTTTT.

The chain employs TRBV4-1 and TRBJ2-3; the D gene is possibly TRBD1 (6 bases). V lost 3 bases and J lost 6, with 13 bases in between. Germline V gives CDR1 MGHRA, CDR2 YSYEKL. The CDR3 loop spans 14 amino acids. Written as DNA, the CDR3 is TGCGCCAGCAGCCAGCAGGGGAACGTGGATACGCAGTATTTT. Its protein product is CASSQQGNVDTQYF.

This chain connects TRBV6-6 to TRBJ2-5, with TRBD1 matching 7 bases. The end of the DNA fits TRBJ2-7 better, so the J call may be wrong. The CDR3 has 14 residues. Germline-derived CDR1 and CDR2 are MNHNY and SVGAGI (reference sequence). CDR3 sequence (DNA): TGTGCCAGCAGTTACACGGACAGGTCCTACGAGCAGTACTTC. Its protein product is CASSYTDRSYEQYF.

The genes are TRBV7-3 and TRBJ2-1; tentative D call: TRBD2 (7 bases). Germline V CDR1 and CDR2: SGHTA, FQGTGA. CDR3 length equals 15 residues. V lost 2 bases to trimming and J lost 4 bases, with 12 bases between them. CDR3 bases: TGTGCCAGCAGCTTAGGTGGGGGGGCTTACAATGAGCAGTTCTTC. Amino acids: CASSLGGGAYNEQFF.

This sequence joins TRBV6-5 and TRBJ1-1, with 7 nucleotides matching TRBD1. J was trimmed by 0 bases and V by 6 bases; bases with no gene match: 4. Germline V gene lookup returns CDR1 MNHEY and CDR2 SVGAGI. The CDR3 contains 14 residues. In nucleotides, the CDR3 is TGTGCCAGCAGCCCCGGGACAGTGAACACTGAAGCTTTCTTT. As protein: CASSPGTVNTEAFF.

This clone was detected a few times. The same CDR3 is also encoded by other DNA sequences in this sample. This rearrangement joins TRBV18 to TRBJ1-1; D perhaps matches TRBD1 (6 bases). Trimming shortened V by 3 bases and J by 0 bases, and 8 bases separated the two germline ends. The CDR3 covers 14 residues. Germline assignment: CDR1 KGHSH and CDR2 LQKENI. The chain's CDR3 is CASSPDSLNTEAFF. CDR3 DNA sequence: TGTGCCAGCTCACCGGACAGCTTGAACACTGAAGCTTTCTTT.

This sequence joins TRBV30 and TRBJ2-3; perhaps TRBD2 as D (6 bases). Deletions cut 5 bases from V and 4 bases from J, with 13 bases between. The CDR3 is 13 amino acids. Germline assignment: CDR1 GTSNPN and CDR2 SVGIG (reference sequence). The CDR3 loop reads CAWDSRLADTQYF. CDR3 coding DNA: TGTGCCTGGGACTCCCGACTAGCAGATACGCAGTATTTT.